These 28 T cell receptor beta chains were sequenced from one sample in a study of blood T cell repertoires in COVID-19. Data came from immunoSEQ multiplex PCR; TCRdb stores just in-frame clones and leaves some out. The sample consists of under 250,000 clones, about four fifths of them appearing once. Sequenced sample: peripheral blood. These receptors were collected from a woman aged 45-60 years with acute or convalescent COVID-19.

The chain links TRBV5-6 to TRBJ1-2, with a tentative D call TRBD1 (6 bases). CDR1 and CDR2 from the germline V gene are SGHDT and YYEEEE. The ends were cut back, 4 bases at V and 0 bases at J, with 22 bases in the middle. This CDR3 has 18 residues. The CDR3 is CASSGQDSLTRANYGYTF. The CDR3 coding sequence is TGTGCCAGCAGCGGCCAGGACAGCCTAACCCGAGCTAACTATGGCTACACCTTC. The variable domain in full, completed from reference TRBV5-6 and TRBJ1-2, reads DAGVTQSPTHLIKTRGQQVTLRCSPKSGHDTVSWYQQALGQGPQFIFQYYEEEERQRGNFPDRFSGHQFPNYSSELNVNALLLGDSALYLCASSGQDSLTRANYGYTFGSGTRLTVV.

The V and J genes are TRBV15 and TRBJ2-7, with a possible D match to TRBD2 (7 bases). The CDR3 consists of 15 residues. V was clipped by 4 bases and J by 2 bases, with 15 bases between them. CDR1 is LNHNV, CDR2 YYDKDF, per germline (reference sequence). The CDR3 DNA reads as TGTGCCACCAGCACCCTTCCCGGGGGGCCCTACGAGCAGTACTTC. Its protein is CATSTLPGGPYEQYF.

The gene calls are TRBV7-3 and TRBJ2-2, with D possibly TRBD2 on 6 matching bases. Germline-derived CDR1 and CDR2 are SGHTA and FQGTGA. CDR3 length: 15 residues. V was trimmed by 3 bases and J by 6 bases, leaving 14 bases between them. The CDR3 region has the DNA TGTGCCAGCAGCTTCGGGCGGGACTTCGCCGGGGAGCTGTTTTTT. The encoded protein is CASSFGRDFAGELFF.

The CDR3 here is CASRGEGTLGTGELFF. The CDR3 bases are TGTGCCAGCCGGGGGGAGGGGACACTGGGGACCGGGGAGCTGTTTTTT. The genes are TRBV25-1 and TRBJ2-2; a weak D match, TRBD2 (7 bases). The V and J ends lost 8 bases and 5 bases respectively, with 21 bases between them. The CDR3 has 16 residues. Germline CDR1 is MGHDK and CDR2 is SYGVNS.

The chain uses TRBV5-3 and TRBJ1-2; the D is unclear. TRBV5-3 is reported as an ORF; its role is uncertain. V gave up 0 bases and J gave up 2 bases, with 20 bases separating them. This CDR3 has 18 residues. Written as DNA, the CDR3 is TGTGCCAGAAGCTTGGCTGTCCAAGGACTCTGGCGGAACTATGGCTACACCTTC. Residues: CARSLAVQGLWRNYGYTF.

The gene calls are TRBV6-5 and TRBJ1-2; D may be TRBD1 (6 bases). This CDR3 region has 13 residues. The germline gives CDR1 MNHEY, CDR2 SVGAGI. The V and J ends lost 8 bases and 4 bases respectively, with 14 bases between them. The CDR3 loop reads CASGRGGTYGYTF. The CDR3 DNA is TGTGCCAGCGGAAGGGGGGGCACCTATGGCTACACCTTC.

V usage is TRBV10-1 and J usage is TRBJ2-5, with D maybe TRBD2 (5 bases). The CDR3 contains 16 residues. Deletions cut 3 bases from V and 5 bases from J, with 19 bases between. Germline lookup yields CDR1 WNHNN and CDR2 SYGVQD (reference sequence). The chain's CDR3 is CASSDGSVGLGETQYF. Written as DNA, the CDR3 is TGCGCCAGCAGTGACGGTAGCGTAGGGCTAGGGGAGACCCAGTACTTC.

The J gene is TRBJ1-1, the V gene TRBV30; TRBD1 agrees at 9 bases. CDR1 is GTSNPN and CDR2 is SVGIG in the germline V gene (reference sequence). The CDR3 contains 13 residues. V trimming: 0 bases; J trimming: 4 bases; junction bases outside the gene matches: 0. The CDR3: CAWSVTGGTEAFF. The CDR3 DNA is TGTGCCTGGAGTGTGACAGGGGGCACTGAAGCTTTCTTT.

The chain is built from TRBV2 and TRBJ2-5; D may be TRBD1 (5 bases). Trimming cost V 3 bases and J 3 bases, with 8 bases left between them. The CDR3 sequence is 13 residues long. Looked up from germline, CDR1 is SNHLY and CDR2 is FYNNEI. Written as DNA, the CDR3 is TGTGCCAGCAGTGAGAGCAGGGAAGAGACCCAGTACTTC. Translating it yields CASSESREETQYF.

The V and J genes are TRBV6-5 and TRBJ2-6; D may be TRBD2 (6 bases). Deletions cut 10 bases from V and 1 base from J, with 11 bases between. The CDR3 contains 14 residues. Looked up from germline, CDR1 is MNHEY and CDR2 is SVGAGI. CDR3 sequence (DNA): TGTGCCACCCAGGAGGGGTCTGGGGCCAACGTCCTGACTTTC. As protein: CATQEGSGANVLTF.

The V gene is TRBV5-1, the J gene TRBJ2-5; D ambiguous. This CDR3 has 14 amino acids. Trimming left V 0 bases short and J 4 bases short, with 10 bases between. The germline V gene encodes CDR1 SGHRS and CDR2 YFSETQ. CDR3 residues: CASSLGERGETQYF. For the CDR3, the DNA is TGCGCCAGCAGCTTGGGTGAGCGAGGAGAGACCCAGTACTTC. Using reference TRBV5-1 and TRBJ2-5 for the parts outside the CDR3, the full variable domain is KAGVTQTPRYLIKTRGQQVTLSCSPISGHRSVSWYQQTPGQGLQFLFEYFSETQRNKGNFPGRFSGRQFSNSRSEMNVSTLELGDSALYLCASSLGERGETQYFGPGTRLLVL.

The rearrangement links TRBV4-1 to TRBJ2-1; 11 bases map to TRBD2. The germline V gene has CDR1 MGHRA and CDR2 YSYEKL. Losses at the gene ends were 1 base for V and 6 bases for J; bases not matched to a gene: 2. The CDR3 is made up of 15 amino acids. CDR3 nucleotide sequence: TGCGCCAGCAGCCAAGGACTAGCGGGACTCAATGAGCAGTTCTTC. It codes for CASSQGLAGLNEQFF.

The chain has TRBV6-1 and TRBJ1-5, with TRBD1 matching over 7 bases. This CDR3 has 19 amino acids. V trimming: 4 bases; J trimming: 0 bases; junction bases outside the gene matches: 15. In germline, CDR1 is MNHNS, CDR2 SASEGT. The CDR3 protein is CASSVRGLGQGGSNQPQHF. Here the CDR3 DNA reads TGTGCCAGCAGTGTCCGGGGCCTAGGTCAGGGGGGTAGCAATCAGCCCCAGCATTTT.

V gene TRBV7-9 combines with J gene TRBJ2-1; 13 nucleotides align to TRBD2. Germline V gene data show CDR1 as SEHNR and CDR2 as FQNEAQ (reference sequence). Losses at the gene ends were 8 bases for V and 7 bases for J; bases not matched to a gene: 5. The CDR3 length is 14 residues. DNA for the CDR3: TGTGCCAGCCCGGGACTAGCGGGATTAAATGAGCAGTTCTTC. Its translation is CASPGLAGLNEQFF.

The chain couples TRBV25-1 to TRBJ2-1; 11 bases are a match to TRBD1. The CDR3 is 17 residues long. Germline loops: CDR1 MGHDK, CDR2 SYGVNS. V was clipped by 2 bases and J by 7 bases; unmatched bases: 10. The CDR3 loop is CASSEVRLDRGRNEQFF. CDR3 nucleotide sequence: TGTGCCAGCAGTGAAGTACGTTTGGACAGGGGGCGGAATGAGCAGTTCTTC.

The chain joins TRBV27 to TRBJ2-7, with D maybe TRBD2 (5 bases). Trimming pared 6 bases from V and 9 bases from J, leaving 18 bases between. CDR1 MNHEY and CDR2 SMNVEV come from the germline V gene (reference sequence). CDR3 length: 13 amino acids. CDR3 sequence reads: CASSPPGLRGQYF. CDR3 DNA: TGTGCCAGCAGCCCACCGGGGTTACGGGGGCAGTACTTC.

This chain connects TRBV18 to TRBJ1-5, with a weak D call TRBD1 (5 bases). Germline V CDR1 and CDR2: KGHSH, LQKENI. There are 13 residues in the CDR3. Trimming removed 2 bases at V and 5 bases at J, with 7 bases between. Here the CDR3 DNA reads TGTGCCAGCTCACCAAAAGGGGATCAGCCCCAGCATTTT. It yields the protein CASSPKGDQPQHF.

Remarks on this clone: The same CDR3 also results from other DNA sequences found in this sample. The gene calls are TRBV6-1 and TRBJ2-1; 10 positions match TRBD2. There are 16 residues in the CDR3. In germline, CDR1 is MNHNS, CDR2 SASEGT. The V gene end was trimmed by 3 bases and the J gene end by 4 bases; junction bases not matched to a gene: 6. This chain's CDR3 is CASSDPSGRAYNEQFF. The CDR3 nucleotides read TGTGCCAGCAGTGACCCCAGCGGGAGGGCTTACAATGAGCAGTTCTTC.

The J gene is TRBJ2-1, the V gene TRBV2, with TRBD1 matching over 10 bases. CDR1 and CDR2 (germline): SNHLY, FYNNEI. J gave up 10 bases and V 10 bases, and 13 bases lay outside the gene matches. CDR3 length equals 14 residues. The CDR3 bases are TGTGCCATTCCAGGACAGGGGGGAACGGAAGAGCAGTTCTTC. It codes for CAIPGQGGTEEQFF.

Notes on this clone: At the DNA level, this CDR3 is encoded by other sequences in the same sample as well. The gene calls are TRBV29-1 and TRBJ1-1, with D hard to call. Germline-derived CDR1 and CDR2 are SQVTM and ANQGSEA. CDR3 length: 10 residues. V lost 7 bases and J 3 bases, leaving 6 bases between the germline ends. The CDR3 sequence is CSARDTEAFF. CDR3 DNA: TGCAGCGCCCGGGACACTGAAGCTTTCTTT.

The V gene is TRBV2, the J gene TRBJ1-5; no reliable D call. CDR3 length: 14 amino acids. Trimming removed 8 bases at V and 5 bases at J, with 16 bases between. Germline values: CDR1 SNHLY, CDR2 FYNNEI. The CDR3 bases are TGTGCCAGCGATCGGGGAGGAAGGGATCAGCCCCAGCATTTT. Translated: CASDRGGRDQPQHF.

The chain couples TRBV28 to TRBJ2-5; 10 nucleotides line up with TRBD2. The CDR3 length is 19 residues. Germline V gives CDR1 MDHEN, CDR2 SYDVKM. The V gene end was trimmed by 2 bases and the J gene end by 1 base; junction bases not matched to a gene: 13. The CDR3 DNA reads TGTGCCAGCAGTTTAGGGTCCGGGACTAGCGACATTACCCAAGAGACCCAGTACTTC. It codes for CASSLGSGTSDITQETQYF.

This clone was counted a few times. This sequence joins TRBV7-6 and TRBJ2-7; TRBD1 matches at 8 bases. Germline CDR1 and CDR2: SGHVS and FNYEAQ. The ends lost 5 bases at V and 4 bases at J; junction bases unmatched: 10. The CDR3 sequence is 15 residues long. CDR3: CASSGYRGNSYEQYF. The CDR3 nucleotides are TGTGCCAGCAGCGGGTACAGGGGGAACTCTTACGAGCAGTACTTC.

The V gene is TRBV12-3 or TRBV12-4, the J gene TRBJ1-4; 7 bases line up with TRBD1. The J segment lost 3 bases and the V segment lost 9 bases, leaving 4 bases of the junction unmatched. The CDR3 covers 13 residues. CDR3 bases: TGTGCCAGTCAGACAGGGCCTAATGAAAAACTGTTTTTT. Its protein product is CASQTGPNEKLFF.

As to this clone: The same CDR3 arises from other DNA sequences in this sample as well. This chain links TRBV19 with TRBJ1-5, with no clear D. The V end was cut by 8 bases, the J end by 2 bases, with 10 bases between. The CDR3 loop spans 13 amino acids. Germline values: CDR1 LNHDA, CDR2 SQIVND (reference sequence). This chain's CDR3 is CASSPQGNQPQHF. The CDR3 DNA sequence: TGTGCCAGTTCTCCGCAGGGCAATCAGCCCCAGCATTTT.

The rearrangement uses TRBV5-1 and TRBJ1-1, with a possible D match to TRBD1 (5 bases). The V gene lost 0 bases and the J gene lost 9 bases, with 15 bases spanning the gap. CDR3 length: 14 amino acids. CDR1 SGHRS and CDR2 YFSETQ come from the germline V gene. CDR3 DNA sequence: TGCGCCAGCAGCTTGGAGCAGGGTTGGAAAAAAGCTTTCTTT. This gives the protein CASSLEQGWKKAFF. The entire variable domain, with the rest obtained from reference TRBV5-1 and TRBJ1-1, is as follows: KAGVTQTPRYLIKTRGQQVTLSCSPISGHRSVSWYQQTPGQGLQFLFEYFSETQRNKGNFPGRFSGRQFSNSRSEMNVSTLELGDSALYLCASSLEQGWKKAFFGQGTRLTVV.

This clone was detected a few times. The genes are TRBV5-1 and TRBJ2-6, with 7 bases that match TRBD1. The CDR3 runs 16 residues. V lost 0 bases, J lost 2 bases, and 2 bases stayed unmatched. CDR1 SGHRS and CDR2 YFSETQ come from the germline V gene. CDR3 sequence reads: CASSLATGPGANVLTF. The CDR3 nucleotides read TGCGCCAGCAGCTTGGCGACAGGGCCTGGGGCCAACGTCCTGACTTTC.

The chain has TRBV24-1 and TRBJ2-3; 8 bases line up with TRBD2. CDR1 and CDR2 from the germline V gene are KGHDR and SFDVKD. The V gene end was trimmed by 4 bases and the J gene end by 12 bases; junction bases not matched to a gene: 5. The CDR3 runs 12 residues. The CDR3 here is CATSDLSGDQYF. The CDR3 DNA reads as TGTGCCACCAGTGACCTTAGCGGGGATCAGTATTTT.